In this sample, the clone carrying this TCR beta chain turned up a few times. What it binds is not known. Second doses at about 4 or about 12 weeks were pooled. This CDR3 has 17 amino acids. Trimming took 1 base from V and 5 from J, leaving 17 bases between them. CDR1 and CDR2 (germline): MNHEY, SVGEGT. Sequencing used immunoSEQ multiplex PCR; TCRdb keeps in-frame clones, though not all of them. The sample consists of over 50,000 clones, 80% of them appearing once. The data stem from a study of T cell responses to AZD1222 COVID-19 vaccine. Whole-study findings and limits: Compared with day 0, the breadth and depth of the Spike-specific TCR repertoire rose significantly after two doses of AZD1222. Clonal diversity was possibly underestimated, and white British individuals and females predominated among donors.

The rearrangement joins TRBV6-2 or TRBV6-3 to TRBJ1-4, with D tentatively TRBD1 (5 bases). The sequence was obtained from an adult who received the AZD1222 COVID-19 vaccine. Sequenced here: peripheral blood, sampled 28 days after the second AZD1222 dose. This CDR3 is CASSYFARRGPNEKLFF. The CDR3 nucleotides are TGTGCCAGCAGTTACTTCGCGAGGAGGGGCCCGAATGAAAAACTGTTTTTT.